The clone carrying this TCR beta chain turned up a few times. Its antigen is undetermined. This specimen belongs to a study of cytomegalovirus exposure and HLA in healthy donors. Study-level points and caveats: Later analysis reportedly placed an Asian-associated ancestry cluster below the roughly 600-donor mean in N-insertions.

Amplification used 60 Vbeta primers and 13 Jbeta primers. Assay: immunoSEQ multiplex PCR; the TCRdb copy retains only in-frame clones and omits some. The table records roughly 160,000 clones, 75% to 90% of them present only once. The germline V gene encodes CDR1 SNHLY and CDR2 FYNNEI. The CDR3 loop spans 15 amino acids. V was clipped by 6 bases and J by 3 bases; unmatched bases: 4. This chain uses TRBV2 with TRBJ1-6, with TRBD1 matching over 8 bases. The TCR was taken from a boy between 2 and 15 years old in good health and CMV-seronegative. Sequences were obtained from PBMCs. The CDR3 DNA reads TGTGCCAGCAGCCTCGGGACAGGCTATAATTCACCCCTCCACTTT. This codes for CASSLGTGYNSPLHF.